The sequence of this TCR beta chain was determined in a study of cytomegalovirus exposure and HLA in healthy donors. Study-wide results and caveats: As a later analysis revealed, most CMV-associated TCR beta chains appeared HLA-restricted. Accurate prediction of HLA-A and HLA-B alleles (for most subjects) was reportedly achieved from TCR beta sequences. More than 150 TCR beta chains were listed as cytomegalovirus-associated. Trimming of TCR beta V- and J-genes showed a link, identified in a later analysis, to a missense DCLRE1C variant.

A remark on this clone: No antigen is known for it.

The CDR3 covers 15 residues. CDR1 and CDR2 from the germline V gene are MNHNS and SASEGT. Trimming stripped 0 bases from V and 10 bases from J, with 18 bases between. PCR involved 60 Vbeta and 13 Jbeta primers. TCRdb keeps only in-frame clones here, not all; method: immunoSEQ multiplex PCR. The sample table includes 130,000 to 150,000 clones. This TCR came from a man in his forties in good health and CMV-seronegative. V gene TRBV6-1 combines with J gene TRBJ1-2, with D perhaps TRBD1 (6 bases). Sequencing was carried out using PBMCs. The CDR3 DNA sequence: TGTGCCAGCAGTGAAGCGGTGGACAGATTCCATGCCTACACCTTC. Translating gives CASSEAVDRFHAYTF.